The 21 T cell receptor beta chains below come from one sample, sequenced in a study of cytomegalovirus exposure and HLA in healthy donors. It was with 60 Vbeta and 13 Jbeta primers that the PCR ran. TCRdb keeps only in-frame clones here, not all; method: immunoSEQ multiplex PCR. There are roughly 66,000 clones in the sample; roughly four fifths occur only once, and 6.3% lies in the top ten. Sequences were obtained from PBMCs. All receptors derive from a middle-aged man in good health and CMV-seronegative.

This clone appeared once. J is TRBJ2-1 and V is TRBV5-6; TRBD1 matches at 9 bases. This CDR3 has 16 residues. The V segment lost 4 bases and the J segment 5 bases; nucleotides outside the gene matches: 10. Germline CDR1 reads SGHDT; CDR2 reads YYEEEE. CDR3 protein: CASSIAGTGNDNEQFF. CDR3 coding DNA: TGTGCCAGCAGCATAGCCGGGACAGGGAATGACAATGAGCAGTTCTTC.

This clone appeared a few times. The chain employs TRBV5-1 and TRBJ2-7; tentatively, D is TRBD1 (5 bases). The V and J ends lost 1 base and 2 bases respectively, with 13 bases between them. In germline, CDR1 is SGHRS, CDR2 YFSETQ. This CDR3 spans 15 amino acids. Here the CDR3 reads CASSLFPGPTYEQYF. In DNA, the CDR3 is TGCGCCAGCAGCTTGTTTCCAGGGCCGACCTACGAGCAGTACTTC.

The V and J genes are TRBV28 and TRBJ2-7; tentative D call: TRBD2 (5 bases). The length of the CDR3 is 14 residues. Per germline, CDR1 MDHEN and CDR2 SYDVKM. V dropped 6 bases and J dropped 0 bases, with 12 bases sitting between them. The DNA for the CDR3 is TGTGCCAGCAGGGACTCTCAGAGCTCCTACGAGCAGTACTTC. Translating gives CASRDSQSSYEQYF.

J is TRBJ2-7 and V is TRBV29-1; TRBD2 matches 8 bases. This CDR3 region has 13 residues. From germline, CDR1 is SQVTM and CDR2 ANQGSEA. V was pared by 6 bases and J by 0 bases, with 4 bases of the junction left unmatched. CDR3 in DNA: TGCAGCGTCCCGGGACTAGGCTCCTACGAGCAGTACTTC. It codes for CSVPGLGSYEQYF.

This rearrangement joins TRBV10-1 to TRBJ2-7; 8 bases match TRBD2. The CDR3 has 15 amino acids. Germline V gene lookup returns CDR1 WNHNN and CDR2 SYGVQD (reference sequence). J lost 0 bases, V lost 2 bases, and 3 bases had no gene match. The CDR3 reads CASSEGSGASYEQYF. The CDR3 DNA follows: TGCGCCAGCAGTGAGGGTAGCGGGGCCTCCTACGAGCAGTACTTC.

The gene calls are TRBV28 and TRBJ2-3; 7 bases fit TRBD2. Germline CDR1 reads MDHEN; CDR2 reads SYDVKM. The CDR3 runs to 14 residues. The junction had 7 bases not matched to a gene; V was cut back by 8 bases and J by 2 bases. The CDR3 region has the DNA TGTGCCAGCTGGCCTAGCGGAAACACAGATACGCAGTATTTT. Its protein product is CASWPSGNTDTQYF.

In this sample, this clone turned up a few times. The chain links TRBV6-5 to TRBJ2-7; 9 nucleotides line up with TRBD2. The germline V gene has CDR1 MNHEY and CDR2 SVGAGI. The CDR3 totals 14 residues. J lost 7 bases, V lost 2 bases, and 6 bases had no gene match. The CDR3 nucleotides are TGTGCCAGCAGTTACGAGGCGGGAGGGCGTGAGCAGTACTTC. This codes for CASSYEAGGREQYF.

This clone appeared once. The chain links TRBV13 to TRBJ2-7, with D maybe TRBD1 (5 bases). The ends were cut back, 1 base at V and 4 bases at J, with 20 bases in the middle. CDR1 PRHDT and CDR2 FYEKMQ come from the germline V gene (reference sequence). CDR3 length equals 17 residues. The CDR3 region is CASSLATTGAWQYEQYF. CDR3 in DNA: TGTGCCAGCAGCTTAGCGACAACAGGAGCATGGCAATACGAGCAGTACTTC.

The V and J genes are TRBV12-5 and TRBJ1-1; D is unresolved. This CDR3 region has 12 residues. Germline values: CDR1 LGHNT, CDR2 FRNRAP. The V end lost 3 bases, the J end lost 3 bases, and 5 bases lay between the germline ends. The CDR3 DNA is TGTGCTAGTGGTTTCCAATACACTGAAGCTTTCTTT. Its translation: CASGFQYTEAFF.

Written as DNA, the CDR3 is TGTGCCTGGAAGCTAGGGACTAACACCGGGGAGCTGTTTTTT. This sequence encodes CAWKLGTNTGELFF. The chain joins TRBV30 to TRBJ2-2, with a possible D match to TRBD2 (6 bases). The germline V gene encodes CDR1 GTSNPN and CDR2 SVGIG (reference sequence). There are 14 residues in the CDR3. V was cut by 4 bases and J by 2 bases, with 11 bases left in between.

V is TRBV28 and J is TRBJ1-1, with unresolved D. The CDR3 runs 15 residues. CDR1 MDHEN and CDR2 SYDVKM come from the germline V gene. Trimming left V 7 bases short and J 0 bases short, with 15 bases between. As DNA, the CDR3 is TGTGCCAGCACCCCCCCCCGGTTTATGAACACTGAAGCTTTCTTT. It yields the protein CASTPPRFMNTEAFF.

The J gene is TRBJ2-7, the V gene TRBV14; 7 bases map to TRBD1. Trimming at V came to 2 bases and at J to 1 base, leaving 8 bases not matched to a gene. The CDR3 length is 16 residues. CDR1 is SGHDN and CDR2 is FVKESK in the germline V gene. This CDR3 reads CASSQTHRGRSYEQYF. The CDR3 bases are TGTGCCAGCAGCCAAACTCACAGGGGTCGTTCCTACGAGCAGTACTTC. Supplemented by reference TRBV14 and TRBJ2-7, the full variable domain reads EAGVTQFPSHSVIEKGQTVTLRCDPISGHDNLYWYRRVMGKEIKFLLHFVKESKQDESGMPNNRFLAERTGGTYSTLKVQPAELEDSGVYFCASSQTHRGRSYEQYFGPGTRLTVT.

The chain has TRBV29-1 and TRBJ1-1; D possibly corresponds to TRBD1 (5 bases). This CDR3 is built from 13 residues. CDR1 is SQVTM, CDR2 ANQGSEA, per germline. Trimming took 6 bases from V and 4 from J, leaving 15 bases between them. The CDR3 region has the DNA TGCAGCGTCCTTCGGGGGATGAGCACTGAAGCTTTCTTT. It codes for CSVLRGMSTEAFF.

This clone occurred once. The chain carries TRBV29-1 and TRBJ1-1, with 7 positions matching TRBD1. This CDR3 has 13 residues. Looked up from germline, CDR1 is SQVTM and CDR2 is ANQGSEA. Unmatched junction bases numbered 4, after V lost 6 bases and J lost 0 bases. The CDR3, as DNA: TGCAGCGTGACGACAGGGTTGAACACTGAAGCTTTCTTT. It is translated as CSVTTGLNTEAFF.

The rearrangement links TRBV29-1 to TRBJ1-1; D remains unclear. Germline lookup yields CDR1 SQVTM and CDR2 ANQGSEA. This CDR3 has 13 amino acids. V gave up 4 bases and J gave up 4 bases, with 13 bases separating them. The CDR3 protein is CSVAEGPGTEAFF. DNA of the CDR3: TGCAGCGTTGCTGAGGGTCCAGGCACTGAAGCTTTCTTT. Full variable domain (outside the CDR3, taken from reference TRBV29-1 and TRBJ1-1): SAVISQKPSRDICQRGTSLTIQCQVDSQVTMMFWYRQQPGQSLTLIATANQGSEATYESGFVIDKFPISRPNLTFSTLTVSNMSPEDSSIYLCSVAEGPGTEAFFGQGTRLTVV.

This clone was detected a few times. The gene calls are TRBV7-9 and TRBJ2-2; D may be TRBD2 (5 bases). The CDR3 has 15 amino acids. Germline V lookup: CDR1 SEHNR, CDR2 FQNEAQ (reference sequence). Between the trimmed V and J ends, which lost 5 bases and 7 bases, there was a span of 17 bases. The CDR3 nucleotides are TGTGCCAGCAGCCCATACCGAGGGTGGGACGGGGAGCTGTTTTTT. It encodes CASSPYRGWDGELFF.

The chain recombines TRBV10-2 with TRBJ1-1; D not resolved. Germline CDR1 is WSHSY and CDR2 is SAAADI. This CDR3 spans 17 amino acids. V lost 1 base and J lost 1, with 16 bases in between. The CDR3: CASSEFLRAMKNTEAFF. CDR3 in DNA: TGCGCCAGCAGTGAGTTCCTTCGCGCAATGAAGAACACTGAAGCTTTCTTT.

The rearrangement uses TRBV5-1 and TRBJ2-1; TRBD1 matches 8 bases. The CDR3 sequence is 15 residues long. The J segment lost 5 bases and the V segment lost 4 bases, leaving 8 bases of the junction unmatched. Per germline, CDR1 SGHRS and CDR2 YFSETQ. DNA of the CDR3: TGCGCCAGCAGCAAGCAGGACAGGGTAAACAATGAGCAGTTCTTC. This codes for CASSKQDRVNNEQFF.

The chain uses TRBV19 and TRBJ1-2; 8 bases agree with TRBD1. Germline V gene lookup returns CDR1 LNHDA and CDR2 SQIVND (reference sequence). This CDR3 has 13 residues. Losses at the gene ends were 5 bases for V and 8 bases for J; bases not matched to a gene: 7. CDR3 in amino acids: CASSDQGARGYTF. The CDR3, as DNA: TGTGCCAGTAGTGATCAGGGGGCTCGAGGCTACACCTTC.

This clone was seen a handful of times. This chain links TRBV28 with TRBJ2-5; no clear D gene. Trimming stripped 5 bases from V and 6 bases from J, with 10 bases between. The germline CDR1 and CDR2 sequences are MDHEN and SYDVKM. The CDR3 has 12 amino acids. The CDR3 is CASSPRVQTQYF. The CDR3 DNA reads TGTGCCAGCAGTCCCCGCGTTCAGACCCAGTACTTC.

This clone is a singleton in its sample. The genes are TRBV18 and TRBJ2-5; 8 nucleotides align to TRBD1. CDR1 KGHSH and CDR2 LQKENI come from the germline V gene. The CDR3 is 15 amino acids. V gave up 3 bases and J gave up 1 base; unmatched junction bases: 4. Written as DNA, the CDR3 is TGTGCCAGCTCACCGAGGACAGGGTCCCAAGAGACCCAGTACTTC. Translation: CASSPRTGSQETQYF.